This T cell receptor (beta chain) emerged from a study of tumor-infiltrating lymphocytes in oesophageal squamous cell carcinoma. Germline-derived CDR1 and CDR2 are SGHTA and FQGNSA. This CDR3 has 13 amino acids. TCRdb re-derived calls from the PCR reads in MiXCR, one entry per CDR3 protein. The data contain approximately 20,000 distinct CDR3 sequences, less than 45% of them seen just once; the ten biggest clones take up less than 45%. The chain employs TRBV7-2 and TRBJ2-1; tentative D call: TRBD1 (6 bases). The J call may be mistaken, given a closer DNA end match to TRBJ2-7. Material: esophageal tumor tissue. The receptor was derived from a male donor with esophageal squamous cell carcinoma. The CDR3 here is CASSLGTEYEQYF. CDR3 nucleotide sequence: TGTGCCAGCAGCTTAGGGACAGAGTACGAGCAGTACTTC.